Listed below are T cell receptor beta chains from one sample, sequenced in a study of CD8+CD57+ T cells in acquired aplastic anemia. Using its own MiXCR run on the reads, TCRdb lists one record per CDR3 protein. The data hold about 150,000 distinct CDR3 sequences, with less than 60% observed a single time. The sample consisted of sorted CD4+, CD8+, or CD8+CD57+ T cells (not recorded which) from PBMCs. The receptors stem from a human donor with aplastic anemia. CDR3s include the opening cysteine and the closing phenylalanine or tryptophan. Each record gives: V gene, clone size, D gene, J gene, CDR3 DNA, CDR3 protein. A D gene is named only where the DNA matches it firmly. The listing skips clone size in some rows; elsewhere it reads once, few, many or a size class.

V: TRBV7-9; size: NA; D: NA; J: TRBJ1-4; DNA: TGTGCCAGCAGCGAGGGCATGGAAAAACTGTTTTTT; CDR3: CASSEGMEKLFF
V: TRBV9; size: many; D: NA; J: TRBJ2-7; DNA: TGTGCCAGCAGCGCCTCAGACAAGGGGGTCCAGGGCTACGAGCAGTACTTC; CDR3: CASSASDKGVQGYEQYF
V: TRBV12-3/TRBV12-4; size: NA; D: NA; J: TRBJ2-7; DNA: TGTGCCAGCAGTTTAACAGGCCGAGGCGAGCAGTACTTC; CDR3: CASSLTGRGEQYF
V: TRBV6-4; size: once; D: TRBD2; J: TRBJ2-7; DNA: TGTGCCAGCAGCCCAAGCGGGGGGAGCTACGAGCAGTACTTC; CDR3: CASSPSGGSYEQYF
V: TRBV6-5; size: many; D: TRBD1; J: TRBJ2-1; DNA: TGTGCCAGCAGTTACGGGACAGGGCGGTACAATGAGCAGTTCTTC; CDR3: CASSYGTGRYNEQFF
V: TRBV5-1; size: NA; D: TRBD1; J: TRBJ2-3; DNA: TGCGCCAGCAGCTCCGGGACAGGGACAGATACGCAGTATTTT; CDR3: CASSSGTGTDTQYF
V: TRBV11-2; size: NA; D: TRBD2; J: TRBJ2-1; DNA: TGTGCCAGCAGCCTCGGGACTAGCGGAAACAATGAGCAGTTCTTC; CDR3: CASSLGTSGNNEQFF
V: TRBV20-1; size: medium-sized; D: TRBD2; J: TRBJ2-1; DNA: TGCAGTGCTAGCGGGGGACTAGATTACGGCGAGCAGTTCTTC; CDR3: CSASGGLDYGEQFF
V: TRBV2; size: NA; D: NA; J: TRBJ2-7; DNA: TGTGCCAGCAGTTTAGGGGACCGAGCCTACGAGCAGTACTTC; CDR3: CASSLGDRAYEQYF
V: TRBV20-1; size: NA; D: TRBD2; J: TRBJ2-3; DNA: TGCAGTGCTAGAGCGGGGGGGCGAGATACGCAGTATTTT; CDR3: CSARAGGRDTQYF
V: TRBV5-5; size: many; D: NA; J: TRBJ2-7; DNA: TGTGCCAGCAGCCCAGGGTACGAGCAGTACTTC; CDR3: CASSPGYEQYF
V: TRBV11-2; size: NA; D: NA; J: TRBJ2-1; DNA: TGTGCCAGCAGCTTAGGAGGGGGGGCCTCTTACAATGAGCAGTTCTTC; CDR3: CASSLGGGASYNEQFF
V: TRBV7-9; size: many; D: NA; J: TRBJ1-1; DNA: TGTGCCAGCATCATTGACGAGGAGATGAACACTGAAGCTTTCTTT; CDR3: CASIIDEEMNTEAFF
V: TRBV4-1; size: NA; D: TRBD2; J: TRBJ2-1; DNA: TGCGCCAGCAGCCAAGAACTAGCGGGGGGTTCCCCTATTAATGAGCAGTTCTTC; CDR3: CASSQELAGGSPINEQFF
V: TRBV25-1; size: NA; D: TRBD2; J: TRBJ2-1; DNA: TGTGCCAGCAGTGATGCGGGAGGAGCCCTTGAGCAGTTCTTC; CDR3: CASSDAGGALEQFF
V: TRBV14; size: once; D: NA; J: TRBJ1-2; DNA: TGTGCCAGCAGCCAAGATCTGGGGGCTCCCTATGGCTACACCTTC; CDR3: CASSQDLGAPYGYTF
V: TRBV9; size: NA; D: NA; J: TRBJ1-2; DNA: TGTGCCAGCAGCGTAGCTTTGGCAGAGGGGTATGGCTACACCTTC; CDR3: CASSVALAEGYGYTF
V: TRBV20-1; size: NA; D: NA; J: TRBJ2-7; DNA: TGCAGTGCTAGACCAGACACCCAGAGCTCCTACGAGCAGTACTTC; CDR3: CSARPDTQSSYEQYF
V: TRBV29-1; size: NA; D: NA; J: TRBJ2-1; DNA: TGCAGCGTTGCCGGTGGGATCAATGAGCAGTTCTTC; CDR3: CSVAGGINEQFF
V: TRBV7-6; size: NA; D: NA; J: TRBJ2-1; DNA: TGTGCCAGCAGCCCCCGGGAGCAGTTCTTC; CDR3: CASSPREQFF
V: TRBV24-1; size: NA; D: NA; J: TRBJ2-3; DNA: TGTGCCACCAGTGATCCCTACCATTGGGGGAGCACAGATACGCAGTATTTT; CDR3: CATSDPYHWGSTDTQYF
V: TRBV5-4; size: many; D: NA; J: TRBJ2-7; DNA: TGTGCCAGCAGGCGAGGTGACTACCCCTACGAGCAGTACTTC; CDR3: CASRRGDYPYEQYF
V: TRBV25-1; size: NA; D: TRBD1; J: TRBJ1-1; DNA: TGTGCCAGCGTTAGGACAGGCGCACCTGAAGCTTTCTTT; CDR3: CASVRTGAPEAFF
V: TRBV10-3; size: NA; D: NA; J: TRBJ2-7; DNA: TGTGCCATCACAGGAGGAGGGAATCTGAACGAGCAGTACTTC; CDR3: CAITGGGNLNEQYF
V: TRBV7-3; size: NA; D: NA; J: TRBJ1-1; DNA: TGTGCCAGCAGCTTGGGAGGGGCAACTGAAGCTTTCTTT; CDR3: CASSLGGATEAFF
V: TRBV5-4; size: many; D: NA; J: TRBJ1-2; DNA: TGTGCCAGCAGCTTGGGACCCTCTGGCTACACCTTC; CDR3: CASSLGPSGYTF
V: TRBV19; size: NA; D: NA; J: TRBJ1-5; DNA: TGTGCCAGTAGTCGCGGGAAGTATCAGCCCCAGCATTTT; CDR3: CASSRGKYQPQHF
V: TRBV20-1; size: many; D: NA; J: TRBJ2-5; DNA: TGCAGTGCTAGTAGCTTTCGGTCCGACAGGAACCAAGAGACCCAGTACTTC; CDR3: CSASSFRSDRNQETQYF
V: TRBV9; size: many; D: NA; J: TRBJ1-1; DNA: TGTGCCAGCAGCGTAGCTCCGGGCACTGAAGCTTTCTTT; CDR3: CASSVAPGTEAFF
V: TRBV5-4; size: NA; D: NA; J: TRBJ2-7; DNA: TGTGCCAGCAAGGTGCAGGGCTCCTACGAGCAGTACTTC; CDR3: CASKVQGSYEQYF
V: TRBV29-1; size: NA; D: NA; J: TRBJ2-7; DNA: TGCAGCGCTGGGTCGACAGGATCCTACGAGCAGTACTTC; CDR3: CSAGSTGSYEQYF
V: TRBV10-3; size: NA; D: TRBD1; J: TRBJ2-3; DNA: TGTGCCATCAGGGCTACAGGGGTGACCACAGATACGCAGTATTTT; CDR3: CAIRATGVTTDTQYF
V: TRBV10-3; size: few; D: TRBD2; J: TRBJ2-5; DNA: TGTGCCATCAGTAGACTAGCGGGGGTGGAAGAGACCCAGTACTTC; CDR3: CAISRLAGVEETQYF
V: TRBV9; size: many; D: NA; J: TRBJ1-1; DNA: TGTGCCAGCAGCGTAGGAGGGGGGGAGAACACTGAAGCTTTCTTT; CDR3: CASSVGGGENTEAFF
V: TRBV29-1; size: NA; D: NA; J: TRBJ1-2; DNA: TGCAGCGGATCGGCGGGGGGCGACTATGGCTACACCTTC; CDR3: CSGSAGGDYGYTF
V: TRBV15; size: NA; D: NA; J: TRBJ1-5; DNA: TGTGCCACCAGCAGAGATCTTTGGGATTCAGGGCAGCCCCAGCATTTT; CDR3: CATSRDLWDSGQPQHF
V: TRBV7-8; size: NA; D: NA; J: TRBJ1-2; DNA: TGTGCCAGCAGCACGTCACAGGGTTTTAACTATGGCTACACCTTC; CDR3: CASSTSQGFNYGYTF
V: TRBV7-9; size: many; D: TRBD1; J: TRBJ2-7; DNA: TGTGCCAGCAGCCCTGGCCAGGGGGCCTACTACGAGCAGTACTTC; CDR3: CASSPGQGAYYEQYF
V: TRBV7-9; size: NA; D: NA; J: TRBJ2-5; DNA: TGTGCCAGCAGCCAAGGGGGGGCCAGTTCTGAGACCCAGTACTTC; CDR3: CASSQGGASSETQYF
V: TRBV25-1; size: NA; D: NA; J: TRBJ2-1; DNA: TGTGCCAGCTCGCAGACCGGTGAGCAGTTCTTC; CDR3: CASSQTGEQFF
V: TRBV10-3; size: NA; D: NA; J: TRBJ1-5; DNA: TGTGCCATCAGTGGACCAGGGAATCAGCCCCAGCATTTT; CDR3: CAISGPGNQPQHF
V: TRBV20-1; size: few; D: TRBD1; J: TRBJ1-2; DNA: TGCAGTGCTAGCCGTACCAGGGGACAGGGCGCGGGTTATGGCTACACCTTC; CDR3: CSASRTRGQGAGYGYTF
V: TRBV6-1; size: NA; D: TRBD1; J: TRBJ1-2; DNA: TGTGCCAGCAGACAGGAGACAGGGGGCCTCCTGGGCTACACCTTC; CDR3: CASRQETGGLLGYTF
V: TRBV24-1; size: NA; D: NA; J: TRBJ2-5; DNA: TGTGCCACCAGTGACGGTGGGGGGCAAGAGACCCAGTACTTC; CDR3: CATSDGGGQETQYF
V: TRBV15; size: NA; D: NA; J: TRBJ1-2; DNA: TGTGCCACCAGCGAAGACGTTCAGGGTTTGTCGTATGGCTACACCTTC; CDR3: CATSEDVQGLSYGYTF
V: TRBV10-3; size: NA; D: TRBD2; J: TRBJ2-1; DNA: TGTGCCATCAGTCTCGGGACTATCTACAATGAGCAGTTCTTC; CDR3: CAISLGTIYNEQFF
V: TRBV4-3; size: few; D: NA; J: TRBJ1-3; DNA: TGCGCCAGCAGCCCTCGAGGAGGGATGAGCTCTGGAAACACCATATATTTT; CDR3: CASSPRGGMSSGNTIYF
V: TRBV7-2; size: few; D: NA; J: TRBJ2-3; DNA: TGTGCCAGCAGCGTTAGGTCCGATACGCAGTATTTT; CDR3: CASSVRSDTQYF
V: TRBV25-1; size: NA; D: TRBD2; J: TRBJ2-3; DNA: TGTGCCAGCAGTGAATCTAGCGGGAGGGCCGTAGATACGCAGTATTTT; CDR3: CASSESSGRAVDTQYF
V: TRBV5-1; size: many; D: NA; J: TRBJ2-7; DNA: TGCGCCAGCAGCTTCAGGGTAGGCAACGAGCAGTACTTC; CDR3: CASSFRVGNEQYF
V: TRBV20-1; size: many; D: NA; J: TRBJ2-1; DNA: TGCAGTGCTAGAGGAGCGAGGGCCTTCAATGAGCAGTTCTTC; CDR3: CSARGARAFNEQFF
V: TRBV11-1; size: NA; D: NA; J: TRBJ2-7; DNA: TGTGCCAGCCGTAGTGTCTCCTACGAGCAGTACTTC; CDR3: CASRSVSYEQYF
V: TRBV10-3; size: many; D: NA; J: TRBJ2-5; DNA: TGTGCCATCAGTGAGTCAGGAGTCGGGGAGACCCAGTACTTC; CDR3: CAISESGVGETQYF
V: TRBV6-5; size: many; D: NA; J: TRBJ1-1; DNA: TGTGCCAGCAGTTACTCGGAGGGAGGGACTGAAGCTTTCTTT; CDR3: CASSYSEGGTEAFF
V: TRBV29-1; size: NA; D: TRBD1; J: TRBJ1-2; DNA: TGCAGCGTTGACCGGACAGGGTATGGCTACACCTTC; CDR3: CSVDRTGYGYTF